The 32 T cell receptor beta chains below come from one sample, sequenced in a study of CD8+ T cells in alopecia areata. Isolated RNA was reverse transcribed into cDNA used as the sequencing template. The table came from immunoSEQ multiplex PCR; TCRdb's copy has only in-frame clones and leaves some out. The table shows 150,000 to 200,000 clones, with just under 60% occurring only once. Sequencing used CD4+ T cells sorted from blood, obtained at week 0. All receptors derive from a human donor with alopecia areata.

This chain joins TRBV30 and TRBJ2-5; D is perhaps TRBD2 (5 bases). The CDR3 is made up of 16 amino acids. Trimming cost V 1 base and J 5 bases, with 20 bases left between them. From germline, CDR1 is GTSNPN and CDR2 SVGIG (reference sequence). The CDR3 nucleotides are TGTGCCTGGAGTGGAGGCACCCGGCGGGTGCGGGAGACCCAGTACTTC. Protein product: CAWSGGTRRVRETQYF.

This clone was recorded a few times. The chain carries TRBV30 and TRBJ1-2, with 12 bases aligning to TRBD1. The CDR3 contains 14 residues. The trim removed 2 bases at V and 9 bases at J, leaving 7 bases unmatched. From germline, CDR1 is GTSNPN and CDR2 SVGIG (reference sequence). For the CDR3, the DNA is TGTGCCTGGAGTTCTTCCGGGACAGGGGGCAGCTACACCTTC. Its protein product is CAWSSSGTGGSYTF. Supplemented by reference TRBV30 and TRBJ1-2, the full variable domain reads SQTIHQWPATLVQPVGSPLSLECTVEGTSNPNLYWYRQAAGRGLQLLFYSVGIGQISSEVPQNLSASRPQDRQFILSSKKLLLSDSGFYLCAWSSSGTGGSYTFGSGTRLTVV.

The J gene is TRBJ1-1, the V gene TRBV29-1; D is undetermined. V was shortened by 7 bases and J by 1 base, with 13 bases between the two germline ends. This CDR3 contains 13 residues. CDR1 and CDR2 from the germline V gene are SQVTM and ANQGSEA. CDR3 in amino acids: CSAGRVGNTEAFF. The CDR3 bases are TGCAGCGCCGGAAGGGTTGGGAACACTGAAGCTTTCTTT.

This clone was counted only a few times. This rearrangement joins TRBV10-3 to TRBJ2-3; 9 positions agree with TRBD2. Losses at the gene ends were 4 bases for V and 2 bases for J; bases not matched to a gene: 4. The CDR3 has 15 amino acids. Germline assignment: CDR1 ENHRY and CDR2 SYGVKD. Here the CDR3 reads CAISAGLAITDTQYF. The CDR3 DNA reads as TGTGCCATCAGTGCCGGACTAGCGATCACAGATACGCAGTATTTT.

About this clone itself: Germline is not matched at one junction end, which may reflect a read error. Other nucleotide sequences from this sample produce the same CDR3. This rearrangement joins TRBV30 to TRBJ1-5, with 7 nucleotides matching TRBD1. There are 14 residues in the CDR3. CDR1 is GTSNPN, CDR2 SVGIG, per germline (reference sequence). In DNA form, the CDR3 reads TGCGCCTGGAGGGGGCCAGGGGGTGGTCAGCCCCAGCATTTT. Protein: CAWRGPGGGQPQHF.

The chain combines TRBV5-6 with TRBJ1-1; D is unclear. The germline V gene encodes CDR1 SGHDT and CDR2 YYEEEE. Trimming removed 4 bases at V and 4 bases at J, with 11 bases between. The CDR3 loop spans 13 amino acids. CDR3 sequence (DNA): TGTGCCAGCAGCCCAGGTATGTTCACTGAAGCTTTCTTT. Translation: CASSPGMFTEAFF.

The CDR3 here is CASSSGLINSALHF. The CDR3 DNA reads TGTGCCAGCAGTTCAGGACTAATTAATTCGGCCCTCCACTTT. The rearrangement uses TRBV28 and TRBJ1-6; D call uncertain. Per germline, CDR1 MDHEN and CDR2 SYDVKM. V lost 4 bases, J lost 14 bases, and 18 bases lay in between. The CDR3 length is 14 residues. The whole variable domain, filled in from reference TRBV28 and TRBJ1-6, reads DVKVTQSSRYLVKRTGEKVFLECVQDMDHENMFWYRQDPGLGLRLIYFSYDVKMKEKGDIPEGYSVSREKKERFSLILESASTNQTSMYLCASSSGLINSALHFGNGTRLTVT.

The chain is built from TRBV25-1 and TRBJ2-1; D not resolved. The CDR3 spans 15 residues. Germline loops: CDR1 MGHDK, CDR2 SYGVNS. Trimming stripped 1 base from V and 0 bases from J, with 7 bases between. CDR3 coding DNA: TGTGCCAGCAGTGAATGGATAAGCTCCTACAATGAGCAGTTCTTC. This codes for CASSEWISSYNEQFF.

The genes are TRBV19 and TRBJ2-6; D unresolved. The CDR3 has 13 amino acids. Germline assignment: CDR1 LNHDA and CDR2 SQIVND (reference sequence). Between the trimmed V and J ends, which lost 5 bases and 4 bases, there was a span of 6 bases. CDR3: CASSGVGANVLTF. The CDR3 bases are TGTGCCAGTAGTGGGGTCGGGGCCAACGTCCTGACTTTC.

V gene TRBV11-3 combines with J gene TRBJ2-1; no clear D gene. Per the germline V gene, CDR1 is SGHNT and CDR2 is YENEEA. The CDR3 has 12 amino acids. Trimming shortened V by 3 bases and J by 6 bases, and 6 bases separated the two germline ends. CDR3 in DNA: TGTGCCAGCAGCTTTTGGGGCAATGAGCAGTTCTTC. It encodes CASSFWGNEQFF.

The genes are TRBV29-1 and TRBJ1-4, with D tentatively TRBD1 (5 bases). The V end lost 7 bases, the J end lost 8 bases, and 14 bases lay between the germline ends. This CDR3 has 12 residues. Germline V gene data show CDR1 as SQVTM and CDR2 as ANQGSEA. CDR3 nucleotides: TGCAGCGCCCTGCAGGGCTGGGAAAAACTGTTTTTT. Its translation is CSALQGWEKLFF.

This chain links TRBV5-1 with TRBJ1-2, with TRBD1 as a possible D gene (5 bases). CDR1 is SGHRS, CDR2 YFSETQ, per germline. V was cut by 4 bases and J by 4 bases, with 17 bases left in between. This CDR3 has 15 amino acids. CDR3 sequence: CASSPEGVRAYGYTF. The CDR3 nucleotides read TGCGCCAGCAGCCCGGAAGGGGTAAGGGCCTATGGCTACACCTTC.

The genes are TRBV18 and TRBJ1-2; D is undetermined. Trimming cost V 3 bases and J 7 bases, with 12 bases left between them. The germline gives CDR1 KGHSH, CDR2 LQKENI. The CDR3 runs to 13 residues. In DNA, the CDR3 is TGTGCCAGCTCACCTTCGGGAGGGAGTGGCTACACCTTC. This sequence encodes CASSPSGGSGYTF.

J is TRBJ1-1 and V is TRBV15; 8 bases map to TRBD1. J was trimmed by 1 base and V by 0 bases; bases with no gene match: 10. The CDR3 spans 18 residues. The germline gives CDR1 LNHNV, CDR2 YYDKDF (reference sequence). DNA for the CDR3: TGTGCCACCAGCAGAGAACGGGCAGGGGGCCTCGGGAACACTGAAGCTTTCTTT. Protein product: CATSRERAGGLGNTEAFF.

The gene calls are TRBV14 and TRBJ1-1, with D unresolved. CDR3 length equals 14 residues. V lost 4 bases to trimming and J lost 6 bases, with 15 bases between them. Germline V gene lookup returns CDR1 SGHDN and CDR2 FVKESK. The CDR3 is CASSLPDGRAEAFF. The CDR3 DNA sequence: TGTGCCAGCAGCCTTCCTGACGGGAGGGCTGAAGCTTTCTTT.

This clone occurred a few times. This chain uses TRBV5-1 with TRBJ2-2, with no clear D. This CDR3 spans 13 amino acids. Germline CDR1 SGHRS, CDR2 YFSETQ. V was trimmed by 6 bases and J by 6 bases, leaving 12 bases between them. In DNA form, the CDR3 reads TGCGCCAGCACCTCCCTGGGTCCCGGGGAGCTGTTTTTT. It yields the protein CASTSLGPGELFF. The whole variable domain, filled in from reference TRBV5-1 and TRBJ2-2, reads KAGVTQTPRYLIKTRGQQVTLSCSPISGHRSVSWYQQTPGQGLQFLFEYFSETQRNKGNFPGRFSGRQFSNSRSEMNVSTLELGDSALYLCASTSLGPGELFFGEGSRLTVL.

CDR3 protein: CASRTGASTYGYGYTF. The CDR3 nucleotides read TGTGCCAGCAGGACAGGGGCATCGACGTATGGATATGGCTACACCTTC. The chain carries TRBV27 and TRBJ1-2; 8 nucleotides agree with TRBD1. The CDR3 sequence is 16 residues long. The V and J ends lost 6 bases and 5 bases, in that order; junction bases with no gene match: 14. CDR1 MNHEY and CDR2 SMNVEV come from the germline V gene (reference sequence).

This sequence joins TRBV5-1 and TRBJ1-2; D not resolved. This CDR3 is built from 15 residues. V was clipped by 1 base and J by 5 bases, with 15 bases between them. The germline V gene has CDR1 SGHRS and CDR2 YFSETQ. For the CDR3, the DNA is TGCGCCAGCAGCTTGAATGTGTTGGCCTCGTATGGCTACACCTTC. Translated: CASSLNVLASYGYTF.

The V and J genes are TRBV5-1 and TRBJ2-1, with no clear D. The CDR3 consists of 15 residues. Per germline, CDR1 SGHRS and CDR2 YFSETQ. Trimming cost V 4 bases and J 3 bases, with 14 bases left between them. CDR3 DNA sequence: TGCGCCAGCAGCAGGGCTACAGACCGCTACAATGAGCAGTTCTTC. Amino acid sequence: CASSRATDRYNEQFF.

This clone occurred a few times. This chain joins TRBV4-1 and TRBJ2-2; 10 bases agree with TRBD1. Germline CDR1 and CDR2: MGHRA and YSYEKL. Germline trimming cut 4 bases from V and 7 bases from J; bases unmatched to any gene: 6. This CDR3 is built from 15 residues. This chain's CDR3 is CASSLRQGAIGELFF. In DNA, the CDR3 is TGCGCCAGCAGCCTTAGACAGGGGGCGATCGGGGAGCTGTTTTTT.

This clone was counted only a few times. V gene TRBV5-1 combines with J gene TRBJ2-2; TRBD1 is a possible D gene (6 bases). Deletions cut 6 bases from V and 4 bases from J, with 13 bases between. Per the germline V gene, CDR1 is SGHRS and CDR2 is YFSETQ. This CDR3 has 14 residues. CDR3 DNA sequence: TGCGCCAGCACCGAACAGGGAGTCACCGGGGAGCTGTTTTTT. It codes for CASTEQGVTGELFF.

The chain couples TRBV5-8 to TRBJ2-2; unclear D gene. This CDR3 comprises 15 residues. The germline V gene has CDR1 SGHTS and CDR2 YDEGEE. Trimming stripped 1 base from V and 0 bases from J, with 7 bases between. CDR3 protein: CASSLPAANTGELFF. The CDR3 DNA reads as TGTGCCAGCAGCTTGCCGGCAGCGAACACCGGGGAGCTGTTTTTT.

This chain uses TRBV18 with TRBJ1-6, with 7 bases identical to TRBD1. The CDR3 extends over 16 amino acids. In germline, CDR1 is KGHSH, CDR2 LQKENI. J lost 4 bases, V lost 4 bases, and 7 bases had no gene match. CDR3 loop: CASSLGTGQYNSPLHF. The CDR3 DNA sequence: TGTGCCAGCTCACTAGGAACGGGACAGTATAATTCACCCCTCCACTTT.

The chain uses TRBV2 and TRBJ2-5, with 8 bases fitting TRBD1. The germline CDR1 and CDR2 sequences are SNHLY and FYNNEI. CDR3 length: 14 residues. J lost 4 bases, V lost 5 bases, and 6 bases had no gene match. CDR3 nucleotide sequence: TGTGCCAGCAGTACGGACAGGGCTTCAGAGACCCAGTACTTC. It codes for CASSTDRASETQYF.

This clone was seen a handful of times. V usage is TRBV6-6 and J usage is TRBJ1-5; D possibly corresponds to TRBD1 (5 bases). Germline-derived CDR1 and CDR2 are MNHNY and SVGAGI (reference sequence). V was clipped by 1 base and J by 3 bases, with 10 bases between them. CDR3 length equals 15 residues. CDR3 residues: CASSYLGQYNQPQHF. CDR3 sequence (DNA): TGTGCCAGCAGTTACTTGGGGCAGTACAATCAGCCCCAGCATTTT.

V is TRBV30 and J is TRBJ1-2; no clear D gene. This CDR3 is 11 amino acids long. Germline values: CDR1 GTSNPN, CDR2 SVGIG (reference sequence). The germline V and J ends were trimmed by 5 bases and 5 bases, with 9 bases remaining between them. The CDR3 nucleotides are TGTGCCTGGGAGATAAGTTATGGCTACACCTTC. Its translation is CAWEISYGYTF.

This clone has only a few counts. The chain recombines TRBV10-3 with TRBJ2-2; D uncertain. Germline CDR1 and CDR2: ENHRY and SYGVKD. CDR3 size: 12 residues. V was shortened by 6 bases and J by 1 base, with 3 bases between the two germline ends. CDR3: CAISENTGELFF. CDR3 sequence (DNA): TGTGCCATCAGCGAGAACACCGGGGAGCTGTTTTTT.

CDR3: CASRETGSSYEQYF. Written as DNA, the CDR3 is TGTGCCAGCAGGGAGACAGGGAGCTCCTACGAGCAGTACTTC. The chain employs TRBV6-5 and TRBJ2-7; 7 nucleotides match TRBD1. The CDR3 has 14 residues. Germline V gives CDR1 MNHEY, CDR2 SVGAGI. Trimming at V came to 6 bases and at J to 0 bases, leaving 5 bases not matched to a gene.

J is TRBJ2-7 and V is TRBV5-1; D unresolved. V was clipped by 4 bases and J by 2 bases, with 7 bases between them. The CDR3 totals 12 residues. Germline V gene data show CDR1 as SGHRS and CDR2 as YFSETQ. The CDR3 protein is CASSQAAYEQYF. CDR3 nucleotides: TGCGCCAGCAGCCAGGCAGCCTACGAGCAGTACTTC.

For this clone: Other DNA sequences in the same sample also yield this CDR3. The chain has TRBV29-1 and TRBJ2-2; 11 bases map to TRBD1. V shed 7 bases and J 4 bases; nucleotides not matched to a gene: 2. The CDR3 extends over 13 amino acids. CDR1 and CDR2 from the germline V gene are SQVTM and ANQGSEA. The CDR3 coding sequence is TGCAGCGCCGGGACAGGGGGCACCGGGGAGCTGTTTTTT. Protein sequence: CSAGTGGTGELFF.

This sequence joins TRBV30 and TRBJ1-1; 8 nucleotides agree with TRBD1. Germline V CDR1 and CDR2: GTSNPN, SVGIG (reference sequence). V lost 3 bases, J lost 3 bases, and 3 bases stayed unmatched. The CDR3 has 13 amino acids. In DNA, the CDR3 is TGTGCCTGGAGGGACAGGGTTTACACTGAAGCTTTCTTT. Amino acids: CAWRDRVYTEAFF.

For the CDR3, the DNA is TGTGCCAGCAGCTCCGCAGGCAGGGTAGGCCAAGAGACCCAGTACTTC. Its translation: CASSSAGRVGQETQYF. The V gene is TRBV7-8, the J gene TRBJ2-5; weak D call: TRBD1 (5 bases). The CDR3 sequence is 16 residues long. The germline V gene encodes CDR1 SGHVS and CDR2 FQNEAQ. Deletions cut 4 bases from V and 1 base from J, with 16 bases between.